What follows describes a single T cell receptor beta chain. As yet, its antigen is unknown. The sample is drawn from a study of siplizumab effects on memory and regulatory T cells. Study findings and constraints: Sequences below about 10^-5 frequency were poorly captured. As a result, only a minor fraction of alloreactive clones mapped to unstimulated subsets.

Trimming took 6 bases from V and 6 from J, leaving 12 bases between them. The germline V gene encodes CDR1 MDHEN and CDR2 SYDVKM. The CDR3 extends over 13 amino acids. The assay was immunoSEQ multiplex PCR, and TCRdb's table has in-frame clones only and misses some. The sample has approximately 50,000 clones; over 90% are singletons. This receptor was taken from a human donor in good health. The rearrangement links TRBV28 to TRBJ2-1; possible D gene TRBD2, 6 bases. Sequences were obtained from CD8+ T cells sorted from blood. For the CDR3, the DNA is TGTGCCAGCAGACCCGACGGGAGCAATGAGCAGTTCTTC. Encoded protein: CASRPDGSNEQFF.